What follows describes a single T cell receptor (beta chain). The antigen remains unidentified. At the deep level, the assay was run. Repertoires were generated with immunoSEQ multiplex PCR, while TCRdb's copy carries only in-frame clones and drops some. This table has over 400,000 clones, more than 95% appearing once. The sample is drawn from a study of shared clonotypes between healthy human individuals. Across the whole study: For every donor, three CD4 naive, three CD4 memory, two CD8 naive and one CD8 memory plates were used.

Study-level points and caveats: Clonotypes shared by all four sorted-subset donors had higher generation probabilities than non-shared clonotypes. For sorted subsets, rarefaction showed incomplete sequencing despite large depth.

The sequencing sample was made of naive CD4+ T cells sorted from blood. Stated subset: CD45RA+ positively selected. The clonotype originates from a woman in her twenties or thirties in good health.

In nucleotides, the CDR3 is TGTGCCACCCGGGAGGCGGGAGGGGGTACGCAGTATTTT. Amino acids: CATREAGGGTQYF. This sequence joins TRBV11-2 and TRBJ2-3; 9 positions match TRBD2. The CDR3 extends over 13 amino acids. V gave up 10 bases and J gave up 8 bases; unmatched junction bases: 10. Per the germline V gene, CDR1 is SGHAT and CDR2 is FQNNGV.